The present T cell receptor (beta chain) was sequenced within a study of blood T cell repertoires in COVID-19 (dated by TCRdb to the early 2020s). Some background on the complete study: Collaborator samples came from the United States, Italy and Spain and covered acute and convalescent phases of COVID-19. The material from the prospective study consisted of cDNA or gDNA derived from T cells, B-cell-depleted T cells, or PBMCs. Subjects who had been exposed to COVID-19, were actively infected with it, or had recovered from it provided the deeply sampled blood TCRbeta repertoires that made up the dataset. The repertoires were released in a freely available public database intended as a resource for research on the immune response to SARS-CoV-2. Samples came from the ongoing ImmuneRACE study (first 160 participants) plus 1,254 subjects from 6 global collaborators. Nearly every sample came with metadata listing a de-identified subject ID, COVID-19 status, age in years and sex. Where available, HLA class I and class II types were obtained from metadata supplied by the sample provider rather than from assay-based typing.

For this clone: Its antigen is not yet known. No base quality values were provided; no much bigger clone lies one nucleotide off.

At one collaborating source in Seattle, patients were enrolled during active infection and were followed longitudinally through the course of disease. The collaborating institutions used their own protocols to collect whole blood in K2EDTA tubes. Collaborator samples were shipped for TCRbeta analysis as frozen whole blood, isolated PBMCs, or DNA extracted from either sample type. Including cysteine and phenylalanine, the CDR3 has 15 amino acids. The retained sequence is limited to the CDR3, 45 bases, with the frame set at the first base. Relative to germline, V is 0 bases shorter and J is 10 bases shorter, with 16 bases between their ends. CDR1 and CDR2, per the germline V gene, are SGHDT and YYEEEE. The immunoSEQ Assay, a bias-controlled multiplex PCR, was used to amplify TCRbeta CDR3 regions from genomic DNA. The paper's processing steps were these. Within the assay, amplification of reference gene primers was used to estimate how many nucleated cells each sample contained. To quantify the absolute abundance of each unique TCRbeta CDR3 rearrangement, sequence reads were collapsed and filtered. For each sample, productive Simpson clonality was calculated by taking the square root of Simpson's diversity index across productive rearrangements. The table was pulled from immuneACCESS by TCRdb, which kept in-frame rearrangements only. Such tables lose some clones; where checked, under half of the loss comes from unresolved V genes, and the rest has no known cause. D and trimming come from the DNA, and the V and J calls and clone size come from that table. The sample table records around 310,000 clones; around 87% of these occur just once. The ten most abundant clones make up roughly 1% of the sample.

The study at large found these results: How much clinical and demographic metadata was included differed by source and by participant, and the metadata was provided uncurated.

Sequenced sample: peripheral blood. The rearranged segments are TRBV5-6 and TRBJ1-4; no D gene is confidently identified. This clonotype was obtained from a woman in her 40s with COVID-19, enrolled during active disease. The CDR3 reads as follows: CASSLGTSEGGKLFF. The DNA reads TGTGCCAGCAGCTTGGGGACGTCCGAAGGAGGAAAACTGTTTTTT.